The rows below give T cell receptor beta chains drawn from one sample of a study of patients and donors after allogeneic stem cell transplantation. TCRdb itself ran the RT-PCR reads through MiXCR, one entry per CDR3 protein. The sample holds about 2,600 distinct CDR3 sequences, about a sixth seen once. The sample was blood, either unsorted or a sorted T cell fraction (not recorded which). These receptors were collected from a human donor who was either an allogeneic HSCT recipient or a stem cell or donor lymphocyte infusion donor (not recorded which). It is not recorded whose cells these are; they may come from a transplant donor. Both conserved end residues are part of each CDR3. D genes are given only for firm matches. The listing skips clone size in some rows; elsewhere it reads once, few, many or a size class.

j_call d_call clone_size v_call cdr3_nt cdr3_aa
TRBJ2-1 . . TRBV5-6 TGTGCCAGCAGCCGGCGGGCTGATGAGCAGTTCTTC CASSRRADEQFF
TRBJ1-1 . . TRBV7-8 TGTGCCAGCAGCTGGGAGTTGCAGACTGAAGCTTTCTTT CASSWELQTEAFF
TRBJ2-3 TRBD2 . TRBV7-3 TGTGCCAGCAGCTCCCTCGGCCGGACTAGCGGGAGTTCAGATACGCAGTATTTT CASSSLGRTSGSSDTQYF
TRBJ1-5 . few TRBV19 TGTGCCAGTGGTTCGGTAGGGTACGCTCAGCCCCAGCATTTT CASGSVGYAQPQHF
TRBJ1-2 . . TRBV5-1 TGCGCCAGCAGCTTGACAGCAGCCAGCAACTATGGCTACACCTTC CASSLTAASNYGYTF
TRBJ2-3 . medium-sized TRBV18 TGTGCCAGCTCACCCGTCCAGGGCGGCACAGATACGCAGTATTTT CASSPVQGGTDTQYF
TRBJ1-2 . . TRBV7-2 TGTGCCAGCAGCTTAGCCACAGGGATCCCAGACTACACCTTC CASSLATGIPDYTF
TRBJ2-7 . few TRBV27 TGTGCCAGCAGTCAGGGGCCCTCCTACGAGCAGTACTTC CASSQGPSYEQYF
TRBJ1-1 . large TRBV5-1 TGCGCCAGCAGCTTCCGGTATGAAGCTTTCTTT CASSFRYEAFF
TRBJ1-2 . . TRBV10-3 TGTGCCACCGAGGGGGTCGGCCGAAACGATGGCTACACCTTC CATEGVGRNDGYTF
TRBJ1-1 TRBD1 . TRBV12-3/TRBV12-4 TGTGCCAGCAGGACAGGGATTGGGACTACTCAAGCTTTCTTT CASRTGIGTTQAFF
TRBJ2-3 TRBD2 medium-sized TRBV7-2 TGTGCCAGCAGCTTGCGGGAGAACACAGATACGCAGTATTTT CASSLRENTDTQYF
TRBJ2-2 . few TRBV7-3 TGTGCCAGCAGCCTAGCGCCCGCGAACACCGGGGAGCTGTTTTTT CASSLAPANTGELFF
TRBJ2-7 . few TRBV15 TGTGCCACCAGCAGAGTGTCCAGGGCCGGTGAGCAGTACTTC CATSRVSRAGEQYF
TRBJ2-1 TRBD2 medium-sized TRBV7-2 TGTGCCAGCAGCCCACTAGCGGGTGGTGAGCAGTTCTTC CASSPLAGGEQFF
TRBJ2-3 . . TRBV15 TGTGCCACCAGCAGCGGTGGCACAGATACGCAGTATTTT CATSSGGTDTQYF
TRBJ1-1 . few TRBV7-9 TGTGCCAGCAGCTTACAGGGGAGGAGCACTGAAGCTTTCTTT CASSLQGRSTEAFF
TRBJ2-1 . few TRBV7-9 TGTGCCAGCAGCCTCCTCGGGGACAACCTTAACAATGAGCAGTTCTTC CASSLLGDNLNNEQFF
TRBJ2-1 TRBD2 few TRBV7-3 TGTGCCAGCAGCTTTACTAGCGGGGGAGAGCAGTTCTTC CASSFTSGGEQFF
TRBJ1-2 TRBD1 . TRBV20-1 TGCAGTGCTACGGGACAGCCCCAGGGCTACACCTTC CSATGQPQGYTF
TRBJ1-2 . medium-sized TRBV12-3/TRBV12-4 TGTGCCAGCAGTTTAGCACACACGAGCTATGGCTACACCTTC CASSLAHTSYGYTF
TRBJ1-1 . few TRBV2 TGTGCCAGCAGTGAAGTGCTGGGAGTCACTGAAGCTTTCTTT CASSEVLGVTEAFF
TRBJ2-7 . medium-sized TRBV29-1 TGCAGCGCCCGGCAACCACCCTACGAGCAGTACTTC CSARQPPYEQYF
TRBJ2-5 . . TRBV5-1 TGCGCCAGCAGCTTGGGGGCGGCTTCGCAAGAGACCCAGTACTTC CASSLGAASQETQYF
TRBJ1-1 . few TRBV20-1 TGCAGTGCTACGCCTCCGGGACGGGGGGACACTGAAGCTTTCTTT CSATPPGRGDTEAFF
TRBJ2-1 TRBD1 . TRBV7-3 TGTGCCAGCAGCCCAAAAGGGTGGACAGGGAGGCACAATGAGCAGTTCTTC CASSPKGWTGRHNEQFF
TRBJ2-1 TRBD2 . TRBV7-2 TGTGCCAGCAGCTTAAGGGCGGGAGAGGGGAATGAGCAGTTCTTC CASSLRAGEGNEQFF
TRBJ2-1 TRBD1 . TRBV12-5 TGTGCTAGTGCCGTGTGGGGACAGGGCCACAATGAGCAGTTCTTC CASAVWGQGHNEQFF
TRBJ2-1 . few TRBV7-2 TGTGCCAGCAGCCTACAGGTTTTTGAGCAGTTCTTC CASSLQVFEQFF
TRBJ2-1 . medium-sized TRBV5-1 TGCGCCAGCAGCTCGACTACGGCCCCCTACAATGAGCAGTTCTTC CASSSTTAPYNEQFF
TRBJ2-7 . medium-sized TRBV7-8 TGTGCCAGCAGCCCAATAGGATACGAGCAGTACTTC CASSPIGYEQYF
TRBJ2-7 . once TRBV12-2 TGTGCTTTCAGGGTTACCTACGAGCAGTACTTC CAFRVTYEQYF
TRBJ2-3 . few TRBV15 TGTGCCACCAGTAGTCCCAACGGAGATACGCAGTATTTT CATSSPNGDTQYF
TRBJ2-3 . . TRBV5-1 TGCGCCAGCAGCTTGGATAGCGGAGGGAGCACAGATACGCAGTATTTT CASSLDSGGSTDTQYF
TRBJ1-1 TRBD1 few TRBV6-5 TGTGCCAGCAGTTACGGGACAGGATTGAACACTGAAGCTTTCTTT CASSYGTGLNTEAFF
TRBJ2-1 . medium-sized TRBV5-1 TGCGCCAGCAGGGACGGGGAAAGCTACAATGAGCAGTTCTTC CASRDGESYNEQFF
TRBJ2-1 TRBD1 few TRBV25-1 TGTGCCAGCAGCCCCCCCTGGGGACAGGGGGACAATGAGCAGTTCTTC CASSPPWGQGDNEQFF
TRBJ2-5 TRBD2 . TRBV6-1 TGTGCCAGCAGTGGGGCTAGCGGGACCCAAGAGACCCAGTACTTC CASSGASGTQETQYF
TRBJ1-2 TRBD1 . TRBV7-2 TGTGCCAGCAGTCAACAGGGGCGACTCTATGGCTACACCTTC CASSQQGRLYGYTF
TRBJ2-3 . . TRBV7-8 TGTGCCACCTCATGGCGGGATGCAGATACGCAGTATTTT CATSWRDADTQYF
TRBJ2-5 . . TRBV6-2/TRBV6-3 TGTGCCAGCAGTGACTCCCAAGAGACCCAGTACTTC CASSDSQETQYF
TRBJ2-7 TRBD2 few TRBV6-5 TGTGCCAGCAGTTACTCGAGTATGAGCGGGAGTTACGAGCAGTACTTC CASSYSSMSGSYEQYF
TRBJ2-7 . . TRBV18 TGTGCCAGCTCATCCGGACAGACCTACGAGCAGTACTTC CASSSGQTYEQYF
TRBJ1-1 TRBD1 medium-sized TRBV12-3/TRBV12-4 TGTGCCAGCAGTTACAGGGGGCTGACTGAAGCTTTCTTT CASSYRGLTEAFF
TRBJ1-5 . few TRBV7-9 TGTGCCAGCAGCTTTCAGGGGAATCAGCCCCAGCATTTT CASSFQGNQPQHF
TRBJ1-1 TRBD1 . TRBV28 TGTGCCAGCAGCCCAACAGGGGTGAACACTGAAGCTTTCTTT CASSPTGVNTEAFF
TRBJ2-7 . . TRBV20-1 TGCAGTGCTAGTTTTTTATCGGCCAGCTCTCGCGAGCAGTACTTC CSASFLSASSREQYF
TRBJ1-1 . large TRBV27 TGTGCCAGCAGCAAGACACCAAGATACACTGAAGCTTTCTTT CASSKTPRYTEAFF
TRBJ2-1 . . TRBV5-1 TGCGCCAGCAGCTTCCAGACCGAGCAGTTCTTC CASSFQTEQFF
TRBJ1-2 TRBD1 few TRBV6-6 TGTGCCAGCAGTAGGGACAGCTATGGCTACACCTTC CASSRDSYGYTF
TRBJ2-3 TRBD2 few TRBV19 TGTGCCAGTAGTACTAGCGGACACACAGATACGCAGTATTTT CASSTSGHTDTQYF
TRBJ1-2 . medium-sized TRBV11-2 TGTGCCAGCAGCTTAGAGAGAGGTCTGAGGGGTGGCTACACCTTC CASSLERGLRGGYTF
TRBJ1-2 . . TRBV28 TGTGCCAGCAGTTTATTTGTAGGGTTGGGAGGCGGCTACACCTTC CASSLFVGLGGGYTF
TRBJ2-1 . few TRBV6-6 TGTGCCAGCAGTTACAGCCTAGCGCTAAATGAGCAGTTCTTC CASSYSLALNEQFF
TRBJ2-3 . few TRBV11-2 TGTGCCAGCAGCTTAGGCTGGGGAATGAATACGCAGTATTTT CASSLGWGMNTQYF